This TCR beta chain appears in the sequencing data of a study of T cells after somatic rescue of genetic block. Assay: immunoSEQ multiplex PCR; the TCRdb copy retains only in-frame clones and omits some. The table has 55,000 to 70,000 clones, around 92% seen once; the top ten hold about 2.7%. Germline-derived CDR1 and CDR2 are SGHVS and FNYEAQ. The CDR3 covers 14 residues. V lost 0 bases and J lost 0, with 5 bases in between. The chain uses TRBV7-6 and TRBJ1-1; no clear D. This receptor was obtained from a man aged 35-49 years. The sequenced sample was peripheral blood mononuclear cells (PBMCs). The CDR3 nucleotides are TGTGCCAGCAGCTTAGCGCAGCTGAACACTGAAGCTTTCTTT. Protein product: CASSLAQLNTEAFF.